What follows describes a single TCR beta chain. Followed over time, Seattle patients had been enrolled while infection was active. As processed by the authors: Estimates of nucleated cell counts were drawn from the amplification of reference gene primers. Assay used: immunoSEQ multiplex PCR; TCRdb lists only in-frame clones, some missing. Clone size and the V and J calls come from that table; the DNA yielded D and trimming. The table records 130,000 or so clones, roughly 91% of them present only once. The sample originates from a study of blood T cell repertoires in COVID-19. Study at large: Samples came from the United States, Italy and Spain, spanning acute and convalescent COVID-19. From T cells, B-cell-depleted T cells, or PBMCs came the material, which was cDNA or gDNA.

The CDR3 is 15 residues long. V shed 5 bases and J 9 bases; nucleotides not matched to a gene: 13. Germline V gene lookup returns CDR1 SGHTA and CDR2 FQGNSA. This clonotype was obtained from a man between 60 and 75 years old with COVID-19, enrolled during active disease. The genes are TRBV7-2 and TRBJ2-7, with 10 nucleotides matching TRBD2. Sequenced input: peripheral blood. CDR3 in amino acids: CASSELAGATEGQYF. In DNA form, the CDR3 reads TGTGCCAGCAGCGAGCTAGCGGGGGCAACAGAGGGGCAGTACTTC.